A single sample is the source of the 30 T cell receptor beta chains below, sequenced in a study of OX40 agonist ivuxolimab in advanced cancers. Clones were sequenced by immunoSEQ multiplex PCR, and TCRdb holds only the in-frame ones, with some missing. This table holds roughly 56,000 clones, 80% to 90% found once. The sample consisted of CD4+ or CD8+ T cells sorted from blood, taken in a trial of the OX40 agonist ivuxolimab. The receptors come from an adult with an advanced solid tumor such as melanoma, head and neck, liver or kidney cancer.

The V call is TRBV6-5, the J call TRBJ1-1; no definite D call. This CDR3 is built from 14 residues. Trimming removed 7 bases from V and 2 bases from J, with 14 bases in between. Germline values: CDR1 MNHEY, CDR2 SVGAGI. Here the CDR3 DNA reads TGTGCCAGCAAACTGGGTGGAGCTAACACTGAAGCTTTCTTT. It codes for CASKLGGANTEAFF.

The chain uses TRBV5-6 and TRBJ1-4; D ambiguous. Deletions cut 6 bases from V and 8 bases from J, with 23 bases between. This CDR3 comprises 16 residues. Germline V CDR1 and CDR2: SGHDT, YYEEEE. The CDR3 sequence is CASTLTSGDLREKLFF. CDR3 sequence (DNA): TGTGCCAGCACCCTAACTTCTGGGGATTTAAGGGAAAAACTGTTTTTT.

The chain links TRBV25-1 to TRBJ1-2; 10 nucleotides align to TRBD1. Germline loops: CDR1 MGHDK, CDR2 SYGVNS. The CDR3 consists of 14 residues. The V and J ends lost 4 bases and 8 bases, in that order; junction bases with no gene match: 7. Written as DNA, the CDR3 is TGTGCCAGCAGTGCCTCGACAGGGGGCGGCGGCTACACCTTC. Translation gives CASSASTGGGGYTF.

The CDR3 loop is CAWGGPGQGFSPLHF. The DNA of the CDR3 is TGTGCCTGGGGGGGCCCGGGACAGGGGTTTTCACCCCTCCACTTT. The V call is TRBV30, the J call TRBJ1-6; TRBD1 aligns across 10 bases. This CDR3 has 15 amino acids. Looked up from germline, CDR1 is GTSNPN and CDR2 is SVGIG (reference sequence). With 5 bases clipped from V and 9 bases from J, the junction kept 10 bases outside the gene matches.

The rearrangement joins TRBV2 to TRBJ1-4; D gene unclear. V lost 7 bases to trimming and J lost 4 bases, with 10 bases between them. Germline CDR1 reads SNHLY; CDR2 reads FYNNEI. The length of the CDR3 is 13 residues. CDR3 nucleotides: TGTGCCAGCACCGGAGGGCGTAATGAAAAACTGTTTTTT. Residues: CASTGGRNEKLFF. The full variable domain, its missing parts supplied by reference TRBV2 and TRBJ1-4, is EPEVTQTPSHQVTQMGQEVILRCVPISNHLYFYWYRQILGQKVEFLVSFYNNEISEKSEIFDDQFSVERPDGSNFTLKIRSTKLEDSAMYFCASTGGRNEKLFFGSGTQLSVL.

The rearrangement uses TRBV5-1 and TRBJ2-3, with D perhaps TRBD2 (5 bases). The CDR3 length is 15 residues. The V end was cut by 4 bases, the J end by 3 bases, with 15 bases between. The germline gives CDR1 SGHRS, CDR2 YFSETQ. CDR3 nucleotides: TGCGCCAGCAGCCCCCCAGAGGGTTCGACAGATACGCAGTATTTT. It translates to CASSPPEGSTDTQYF.

The gene calls are TRBV15 and TRBJ2-3; no clear D. Trimming removed 4 bases from V and 6 bases from J, with 14 bases in between. Germline values: CDR1 LNHNV, CDR2 YYDKDF (reference sequence). The CDR3 sequence is 14 residues long. CDR3 DNA: TGTGCCACCAGCATCACACTCAAGGCTGATACGCAGTATTTT. Protein: CATSITLKADTQYF.

This chain uses TRBV18 with TRBJ1-6; 7 bases fit TRBD1. CDR1 is KGHSH, CDR2 LQKENI, per germline. This CDR3 has 13 residues. V shed 7 bases and J 7 bases; nucleotides not matched to a gene: 4. CDR3 residues: CASYATGNSPLHF. The CDR3, as DNA: TGTGCCAGCTACGCGACAGGGAATTCACCCCTCCACTTT.

This clone was counted between two and nine times. This chain links TRBV6-1 with TRBJ2-3; TRBD1 is a possible D gene (5 bases). CDR1 is MNHNS and CDR2 is SASEGT in the germline V gene. Trimming stripped 3 bases from V and 0 bases from J, with 10 bases between. This CDR3 is built from 15 residues. The CDR3 sequence: CASSDLRGSTDTQYF. In DNA, the CDR3 is TGTGCCAGCAGTGATCTAAGGGGCAGCACAGATACGCAGTATTTT.

The chain employs TRBV19 and TRBJ1-5; possibly TRBD1 for D (5 bases). CDR3 length: 14 residues. Deletions cut 3 bases from V and 4 bases from J, with 10 bases between. Germline V lookup: CDR1 LNHDA, CDR2 SQIVND (reference sequence). The CDR3 loop reads CASSMGDRNQPQHF. The DNA for the CDR3 is TGTGCCAGTAGTATGGGAGACAGAAATCAGCCCCAGCATTTT.

V gene TRBV6-1 combines with J gene TRBJ1-2; a possible D gene is TRBD1 (5 bases). Trimming took off 6 bases at V and 1 base at J, with 15 bases between the two ends. CDR1 and CDR2 (germline): MNHNS, SASEGT. The CDR3 runs to 15 residues. The CDR3 reads CASSTRGASNYGYTF. For the CDR3, the DNA is TGTGCCAGCAGCACGAGGGGCGCAAGTAACTATGGCTACACCTTC.

The J gene is TRBJ2-2, the V gene TRBV29-1, with D hard to call. The germline V gene encodes CDR1 SQVTM and CDR2 ANQGSEA. This CDR3 comprises 14 residues. Trimming took 5 bases from V and 2 from J, leaving 12 bases between them. CDR3 DNA sequence: TGCAGCGTTATAACTGACCGAAACACCGGGGAGCTGTTTTTT. Its protein is CSVITDRNTGELFF.

The genes are TRBV10-2 and TRBJ2-7, with 8 bases lining up with TRBD1. Germline assignment: CDR1 WSHSY and CDR2 SAAADI. This CDR3 contains 13 residues. Trimming took 8 bases from V and 2 from J; bases not matched to a gene: 5. The CDR3 bases are TGCGCCAGCGAAGGACAGGGCCCCTACGAGCAGTACTTC. This encodes CASEGQGPYEQYF.

The rearrangement uses TRBV6-4 and TRBJ2-1; possibly TRBD2 for D (6 bases). The CDR3 has 19 amino acids. Germline V gene sequence: CDR1 MRHNA, CDR2 SNTAGT. Trimming stripped 2 bases from V and 8 bases from J, with 28 bases between. The CDR3 sequence is CASSDLSSTGPEGCDEQFF. The CDR3, as DNA: TGTGCCAGCAGTGACCTCTCATCCACCGGTCCGGAGGGTTGCGATGAGCAGTTCTTC.

CDR3 coding DNA: TGTGCCAGCAGCTTAAGGACTAGCGGGCCCTCCTACAATGAGCAGTTCTTC. It specifies CASSLRTSGPSYNEQFF. The chain couples TRBV7-2 to TRBJ2-1, with 11 bases identical to TRBD2. After removal of 2 bases from V and 0 bases from J, the junction contained 3 bases not matched to a gene. CDR3 length: 17 amino acids. CDR1 is SGHTA and CDR2 is FQGNSA in the germline V gene.

The genes are TRBV18 and TRBJ2-7; no clear D. From germline, CDR1 is KGHSH and CDR2 LQKENI. The CDR3 is made up of 13 amino acids. The V and J ends lost 8 bases and 0 bases respectively, with 11 bases between them. CDR3 amino acids: CASLGQDSYEQYF. The CDR3 bases are TGTGCCAGCCTCGGGCAGGACTCCTACGAGCAGTACTTC.

The genes are TRBV5-1 and TRBJ1-6; D not resolved. Germline V CDR1 and CDR2: SGHRS, YFSETQ. CDR3 length: 16 amino acids. Between the trimmed V and J ends, which lost 0 bases and 7 bases, there was a span of 14 bases. This CDR3 reads CASSLDGLVFNSPLHF. CDR3 DNA: TGCGCCAGCAGCTTGGACGGACTAGTGTTCAATTCACCCCTCCACTTT.

This clone was observed at least ten times. This chain links TRBV6-6 with TRBJ2-7; no reliable D call. V was clipped by 2 bases and J by 1 base, with 6 bases between them. Per the germline V gene, CDR1 is MNHNY and CDR2 is SVGAGI (reference sequence). The CDR3 is made up of 13 amino acids. The CDR3 bases are TGTGCCAGCAGTTACGCGAGATCCTACGAGCAGTACTTC. It codes for CASSYARSYEQYF.

The chain uses TRBV21-1 and TRBJ1-5; the table's D call TRBD1 went unverified against the DNA. TRBV21-1 is recorded as a pseudogene. This CDR3 is 12 amino acids long. The CDR3 here is CPRQVSNQPQHF. The CDR3 nucleotides are TGTCCTCGACAGGTTAGCAATCAGCCCCAGCATTTT.

V is TRBV9 and J is TRBJ2-2, with D unclear. There are 15 residues in the CDR3. V was pared by 3 bases and J by 2 bases, with 11 bases between. CDR1 and CDR2 from the germline V gene are SGDLS and YYNGEE. CDR3: CASSASYGNTGELFF. The DNA for the CDR3 is TGTGCCAGCAGCGCTTCGTACGGTAACACCGGGGAGCTGTTTTTT.

The chain recombines TRBV6-1 with TRBJ1-5; possibly TRBD1 for D (6 bases). CDR3 length equals 13 residues. Trimming pared 6 bases from V and 7 bases from J, leaving 13 bases between. Germline CDR1 is MNHNS and CDR2 is SASEGT. In DNA form, the CDR3 reads TGTGCCAGCAGGGAAAACAGGGTACAGCCCCAGCATTTT. Residues: CASRENRVQPQHF.

The CDR3 loop reads CASTISKTQPDYGYTF. In nucleotides, the CDR3 is TGTGCCAGCACCATTTCGAAGACCCAACCAGACTATGGCTACACCTTC. The rearrangement joins TRBV6-6 to TRBJ1-2; D remains unclear. This CDR3 region has 16 residues. V was shortened by 7 bases and J by 3 bases, with 21 bases between the two germline ends. Germline CDR1 is MNHNY and CDR2 is SVGAGI (reference sequence).

V and J are TRBV6-5 and TRBJ1-1; TRBD1 aligns across 8 bases. Germline V gene sequence: CDR1 MNHEY, CDR2 SVGAGI. This CDR3 comprises 15 residues. V was pared by 0 bases and J by 5 bases, with 5 bases of the junction left unmatched. The CDR3 DNA follows: TGTGCCAGCAGTTACTCGCTACAGGGGGTAACTGAAGCTTTCTTT. Its protein is CASSYSLQGVTEAFF.

This clone was seen just once. The chain uses TRBV5-6 and TRBJ1-1, with D hard to call. This CDR3 comprises 11 residues. The V end lost 0 bases, the J end lost 11 bases, and 8 bases lay between the germline ends. From germline, CDR1 is SGHDT and CDR2 YYEEEE. The CDR3 loop is CASSLGRKAFF. Here the CDR3 DNA reads TGTGCCAGCAGCTTGGGGAGAAAGGCTTTCTTT.

This chain joins TRBV15 and TRBJ2-5; 7 bases match TRBD1. Per the germline V gene, CDR1 is LNHNV and CDR2 is YYDKDF (reference sequence). J lost 4 bases, V lost 1 base, and 3 bases had no gene match. The CDR3 sequence is 14 residues long. CDR3 nucleotides: TGTGCCACCAGCAGAGGCAAGGGGGCAGAGACCCAGTACTTC. It specifies CATSRGKGAETQYF.

V is TRBV7-9 and J is TRBJ1-2; tentative D call: TRBD1 (5 bases). The CDR3 contains 18 residues. Trimming shortened V by 1 base and J by 0 bases, and 18 bases separated the two germline ends. Looked up from germline, CDR1 is SEHNR and CDR2 is FQNEAQ (reference sequence). In nucleotides, the CDR3 is TGTGCCAGCAGCTTAGTTACTACAGGATCCTTAACTAACTATGGCTACACCTTC. This gives the protein CASSLVTTGSLTNYGYTF.

A few counts support this clone. V gene TRBV6-5 combines with J gene TRBJ1-2; D might be TRBD1 (5 bases). The germline V and J ends were trimmed by 6 bases and 8 bases, with 13 bases remaining between them. Per the germline V gene, CDR1 is MNHEY and CDR2 is SVGAGI. The CDR3 covers 12 residues. The CDR3 loop reads CASRGRVVGYTF. For the CDR3, the DNA is TGTGCCAGCAGAGGCAGGGTGGTAGGCTACACCTTC.

The chain is built from TRBV28 and TRBJ2-5; a weak D match, TRBD2 (7 bases). The CDR3 length is 15 residues. V dropped 2 bases and J dropped 5 bases, with 15 bases sitting between them. Germline-derived CDR1 and CDR2 are MDHEN and SYDVKM. The CDR3 loop reads CASSLAGAQKETQYF. CDR3 sequence (DNA): TGTGCCAGCAGTTTAGCGGGGGCGCAAAAGGAGACCCAGTACTTC.

The rearrangement uses TRBV4-2 and TRBJ1-5, with TRBD1 matching 7 bases. This CDR3 contains 15 residues. The junction had 3 bases not matched to a gene; V was cut back by 0 bases and J by 4 bases. Germline CDR1 is LGHNA and CDR2 is YNFKEQ. CDR3 DNA sequence: TGTGCCAGCAGCCAAGATCTACAGGGGAATCAGCCCCAGCATTTT. It encodes CASSQDLQGNQPQHF.

The chain recombines TRBV7-3 with TRBJ1-1; perhaps TRBD1 as D (5 bases). Trimming removed 5 bases at V and 6 bases at J, with 16 bases between. The germline V gene encodes CDR1 SGHTA and CDR2 FQGTGA. The CDR3 sequence is 14 residues long. The CDR3 sequence is CASSMGRGGAEAFF. The CDR3 DNA reads as TGTGCCAGCAGCATGGGACGAGGAGGGGCTGAAGCTTTCTTT.